These 32 T cell receptor beta chains came from one sample sequenced in a study of a mutant IDH1 vaccine in newly diagnosed glioma. Stated time point: week 5, during vaccination. With topical imiquimod, each dose of the vaccine consisted of 300 ug of mutant IDH1 20-mer peptide. These receptors' antigens are unknown. Clones were sequenced by immunoSEQ multiplex PCR, and TCRdb holds only the in-frame ones, with some missing. The sample holds approximately 37,000 clones; 45% to 70% are singletons and the top ten take 11%. This specimen consisted of PBMCs, obtained from a glioma patient whose treatment included an IDH1 peptide vaccine. Every receptor here comes from a woman in her late teens or twenties with glioma.

The genes are TRBV30 and TRBJ2-3; 8 nucleotides match TRBD2. CDR3 length equals 16 residues. CDR1 and CDR2 (germline): GTSNPN, SVGIG (reference sequence). V was pared by 2 bases and J by 0 bases, with 7 bases of the junction left unmatched. CDR3 in amino acids: CAWSPSGGRSTDTQYF. The CDR3 DNA follows: TGTGCCTGGAGTCCCAGCGGGGGCCGTAGCACAGATACGCAGTATTTT.

This chain joins TRBV28 and TRBJ2-2; D call uncertain. CDR1 is MDHEN and CDR2 is SYDVKM in the germline V gene. CDR3 size: 12 residues. The germline V and J ends were trimmed by 5 bases and 8 bases, with 9 bases remaining between them. This CDR3 is CASSPRLGELFF. In nucleotides, the CDR3 is TGTGCCAGCAGTCCCCGATTGGGGGAGCTGTTTTTT.

J is TRBJ1-4 and V is TRBV30, with TRBD1 as a possible D gene (5 bases). The germline V and J ends were trimmed by 1 base and 4 bases, with 10 bases remaining between them. The length of the CDR3 is 14 residues. The V gene's germline CDR1 is GTSNPN and CDR2 SVGIG (reference sequence). CDR3 coding DNA: TGTGCCTGGAGTGCCGGACATATTAATGAAAAACTGTTTTTT. It encodes CAWSAGHINEKLFF. The full variable domain, its missing parts supplied by reference TRBV30 and TRBJ1-4, is SQTIHQWPATLVQPVGSPLSLECTVEGTSNPNLYWYRQAAGRGLQLLFYSVGIGQISSEVPQNLSASRPQDRQFILSSKKLLLSDSGFYLCAWSAGHINEKLFFGSGTQLSVL.

The J gene is TRBJ2-1, the V gene TRBV6-5; D might be TRBD2 (5 bases). The germline CDR1 and CDR2 sequences are MNHEY and SVGAGI. The CDR3 covers 16 residues. V was shortened by 0 bases and J by 7 bases, with 16 bases between the two germline ends. CDR3 residues: CASSYSGLRVRNEQFF. CDR3 sequence (DNA): TGTGCCAGCAGTTACTCTGGACTGCGGGTCCGGAATGAGCAGTTCTTC.

The chain couples TRBV6-1 to TRBJ2-7; no reliable D call. Per germline, CDR1 MNHNS and CDR2 SASEGT. V shed 7 bases and J shed 4 bases, with 11 bases lying between them. The CDR3 is made up of 12 amino acids. The CDR3 spells CASIRENYEQYF. The CDR3 DNA reads as TGTGCCAGCATAAGGGAAAATTACGAGCAGTACTTC.

This clone was picked up a small number of times. This rearrangement joins TRBV4-3 to TRBJ2-6; D is tentatively TRBD1 or TRBD2 (6 bases each). This CDR3 is 17 amino acids long. Trimming took off 0 bases at V and 2 bases at J, with 11 bases between the two ends. The germline V gene has CDR1 LGHNA and CDR2 YSLEER. The chain's CDR3 is CASSQDYRGAGANVLTF. The CDR3 DNA is TGCGCCAGCAGCCAAGATTATAGGGGGGCTGGGGCCAACGTCCTGACTTTC.

The gene calls are TRBV7-2 and TRBJ1-4; a possible D gene is TRBD1 (5 bases). Looked up from germline, CDR1 is SGHTA and CDR2 is FQGNSA. V was trimmed by 7 bases and J by 16 bases, leaving 25 bases between them. This CDR3 is 14 amino acids long. The DNA for the CDR3 is TGTGCCAGCACCAAAGAGGGGCCTAGCACCCCGGAGTTTTTT. It yields the protein CASTKEGPSTPEFF.

V gene TRBV23-1 combines with J gene TRBJ1-4; TRBD1 might be the D (6 bases). TRBV23-1 is an open reading frame whose function is uncertain. V gave up 4 bases and J gave up 6 bases, with 30 bases separating them. CDR3 length: 20 amino acids. CDR3 in DNA: TGCGCCAGCAGTCCCAGTCAGGGGTGGCGGCGGACCGGGAGTGATGAAAAACTGTTTTTT. Translated: CASSPSQGWRRTGSDEKLFF.

This sequence joins TRBV19 and TRBJ1-6; no reliable D call. The CDR3 has 18 residues. Germline CDR1 is LNHDA and CDR2 is SQIVND (reference sequence). Trimming took off 4 bases at V and 4 bases at J, with 20 bases between the two ends. For the CDR3, the DNA is TGTGCCAGTAGTACGACTTCAATACACGGTGGATATAATTCACCCCTCCACTTT. This codes for CASSTTSIHGGYNSPLHF.

The chain links TRBV7-9 to TRBJ1-3; the D gene is possibly TRBD1 (5 bases). The CDR3 has 14 amino acids. With 5 bases removed from V and 4 bases from J, the gap between germline ends came to 12 bases. Germline-derived CDR1 and CDR2 are SEHNR and FQNEAQ (reference sequence). In DNA, the CDR3 is TGTGCCAGCAGCCCTGCGACAGAGGGAAACACCATATATTTT. Translation: CASSPATEGNTIYF.

The genes are TRBV19 and TRBJ2-2, with no clear D. Germline CDR1 LNHDA, CDR2 SQIVND (reference sequence). This CDR3 contains 15 residues. The V gene lost 7 bases and the J gene lost 8 bases, with 20 bases spanning the gap. Here the CDR3 DNA reads TGTGCCAGTAAAGCTGCCAATTCCCAGGTGGGGGAGCTGTTTTTT. Translated: CASKAANSQVGELFF. Filled out from reference TRBV19 and TRBJ2-2, the complete variable domain reads DGGITQSPKYLFRKEGQNVTLSCEQNLNHDAMYWYRQDPGQGLRLIYYSQIVNDFQKGDIAEGYSVSREKKESFPLTVTSAQKNPTAFYLCASKAANSQVGELFFGEGSRLTVL.

CDR3 sequence (DNA): TGCGCCAGCAGCGACACCGGCAGGGCAGCATGGAACACCGGGGAGCTGTTTTTT. This sequence encodes CASSDTGRAAWNTGELFF. The gene calls are TRBV5-1 and TRBJ2-2; a weak D match, TRBD1 (5 bases). From germline, CDR1 is SGHRS and CDR2 YFSETQ. V lost 4 bases and J 1 base, leaving 20 bases between the germline ends. CDR3 length: 18 residues.

The chain uses TRBV5-6 and TRBJ1-5; D remains unclear. The ends were cut back, 4 bases at V and 4 bases at J, with 6 bases in the middle. CDR3 size: 12 residues. Germline-derived CDR1 and CDR2 are SGHDT and YYEEEE. The CDR3 DNA reads as TGTGCCAGCAGCGCGACGAATCAGCCCCAGCATTTT. It codes for CASSATNQPQHF.

This chain links TRBV19 with TRBJ2-5; no reliable D call. The CDR3 contains 12 residues. With 6 bases removed from V and 7 bases from J, the gap between germline ends came to 12 bases. Germline CDR1 LNHDA, CDR2 SQIVND (reference sequence). DNA of the CDR3: TGTGCCAGTAGGCTAGGCGAAGGGACCCAGTACTTC. This codes for CASRLGEGTQYF.

The rearrangement links TRBV2 to TRBJ2-1, with no clear D. CDR3 length equals 15 residues. Deletions cut 1 base from V and 5 bases from J, with 12 bases between. CDR1 is SNHLY and CDR2 is FYNNEI in the germline V gene. CDR3 nucleotides: TGTGCCAGCAGTGAAGACGGTGGCAGTAACAATGAGCAGTTCTTC. Translation gives CASSEDGGSNNEQFF.

The chain joins TRBV9 to TRBJ2-3, with 10 bases lining up with TRBD2. Germline CDR1 and CDR2: SGDLS and YYNGEE. The CDR3 is 22 amino acids. Trimming removed 1 base from V and 0 bases from J; junction bases left unmatched: 20. This chain's CDR3 is CASSVIGDGAGGPGGSTDTQYF. CDR3 coding DNA: TGTGCCAGCAGCGTAATAGGGGACGGAGCGGGAGGGCCAGGGGGGAGCACAGATACGCAGTATTTT.

This clone was counted only a few times. Here the CDR3 DNA reads TGTGCCAGCAGCTATACTGACAGGAACACTGAAGCTTTCTTT. Translation: CASSYTDRNTEAFF. The chain recombines TRBV5-4 with TRBJ1-1, with D tentatively TRBD1 (5 bases). The CDR3 has 14 residues. V dropped 3 bases and J dropped 1 base, with 10 bases sitting between them. Germline lookup yields CDR1 SGHNT and CDR2 YYREEE (reference sequence).

This clone was seen once. This chain links TRBV6-5 with TRBJ1-3; D is possibly TRBD1 (5 bases). V was clipped by 6 bases and J by 0 bases, with 12 bases between them. The CDR3 covers 15 residues. CDR1 MNHEY and CDR2 SVGAGI come from the germline V gene. DNA for the CDR3: TGTGCCAGCAGAGCCGGGACGGCCTCTGGAAACACCATATATTTT. Residues: CASRAGTASGNTIYF.

The chain combines TRBV19 with TRBJ1-3, with D unresolved. Trimming shortened V by 7 bases and J by 16 bases, and 32 bases separated the two germline ends. Germline CDR1 and CDR2: LNHDA and SQIVND (reference sequence). This CDR3 spans 16 amino acids. The CDR3 DNA reads as TGTGCCAGTACCCGCCTCACGACTCCTACTATGTATTTCTTGTATTTT. This gives the protein CASTRLTTPTMYFLYF.

The chain has TRBV7-9 and TRBJ2-3; 12 nucleotides line up with TRBD2. The germline V gene has CDR1 SEHNR and CDR2 FQNEAQ (reference sequence). The CDR3 length is 15 residues. The V and J ends lost 5 bases and 2 bases, in that order; junction bases with no gene match: 2. The CDR3 protein is CASSPSGGATDTQYF. The CDR3 DNA is TGTGCCAGCAGCCCTAGCGGGGGGGCCACAGATACGCAGTATTTT.

This clone was recorded once. V usage is TRBV7-2 and J usage is TRBJ1-2, with TRBD1 identical over 9 bases. The CDR3 is made up of 13 amino acids. Looked up from germline, CDR1 is SGHTA and CDR2 is FQGNSA. J gave up 7 bases and V 5 bases, and 5 bases lay outside the gene matches. CDR3 coding DNA: TGTGCCAGCAGCCTAACAGGGGGCGGTGGCTACACCTTC. This codes for CASSLTGGGGYTF.

The rearrangement uses TRBV28 and TRBJ2-7; D could derive from TRBD1 or TRBD2 (5 bases each). V was clipped by 6 bases and J by 3 bases, with 27 bases between them. Germline V gene sequence: CDR1 MDHEN, CDR2 SYDVKM. CDR3 length equals 18 residues. The CDR3 DNA is TGTGCCAGCAGCCCGTCATTTGGCCGTTCGGGGACCTACTACGAGCAGTACTTC. Its translation: CASSPSFGRSGTYYEQYF.

This rearrangement joins TRBV20-1 to TRBJ2-7; D not certain. The germline V gene encodes CDR1 DFQATT and CDR2 SNEGSKA (reference sequence). V lost 3 bases and J lost 7, with 10 bases in between. This CDR3 has 11 amino acids. This CDR3 reads CSASTGPEQYF. Written as DNA, the CDR3 is TGCAGTGCTAGTACTGGGCCTGAGCAGTACTTC.

The chain employs TRBV7-8 and TRBJ1-2; D uncertain. V was cut by 1 base and J by 8 bases, with 14 bases left in between. Germline V CDR1 and CDR2: SGHVS, FQNEAQ. This CDR3 has 14 amino acids. The CDR3 DNA follows: TGTGCCAGCAGCTTAGTTTTCGGGGATCAAGGCTACACCTTC. It yields the protein CASSLVFGDQGYTF.

V and J are TRBV27 and TRBJ2-1; 8 bases line up with TRBD1. V was pared by 3 bases and J by 0 bases, with 10 bases of the junction left unmatched. Germline V gives CDR1 MNHEY, CDR2 SMNVEV (reference sequence). The length of the CDR3 is 18 residues. The CDR3 loop is CASSLQGQGHSSYNEQFF. CDR3 in DNA: TGTGCCAGCAGTTTGCAAGGACAGGGCCACAGCTCCTACAATGAGCAGTTCTTC.

In nucleotides, the CDR3 is TGTGCCAGTGCCGGGACAGGGTTCTACAATGAGCAGTTCTTC. This gives the protein CASAGTGFYNEQFF. V is TRBV19 and J is TRBJ2-1, with 9 bases fitting TRBD1. Unmatched junction bases numbered 5, after V lost 8 bases and J lost 3 bases. CDR1 is LNHDA and CDR2 is SQIVND in the germline V gene (reference sequence). This CDR3 spans 14 amino acids. Looking up the rest from reference TRBV19 and TRBJ2-1 gives the full variable domain: DGGITQSPKYLFRKEGQNVTLSCEQNLNHDAMYWYRQDPGQGLRLIYYSQIVNDFQKGDIAEGYSVSREKKESFPLTVTSAQKNPTAFYLCASAGTGFYNEQFFGPGTRLTVL.

The rearrangement uses TRBV4-1 and TRBJ2-3, with 12 bases lining up with TRBD2. V dropped 2 bases and J dropped 3; count of bases not matched to a gene: 6. Per the germline V gene, CDR1 is MGHRA and CDR2 is YSYEKL. The CDR3 totals 17 residues. CDR3 sequence reads: CASSQQTSGSLTDTQYF. CDR3 DNA sequence: TGCGCCAGCAGCCAACAGACTAGCGGGAGCCTAACAGATACGCAGTATTTT.

The chain is built from TRBV6-4 and TRBJ2-1, with 10 bases that match TRBD1. The CDR3 has 15 amino acids. J was trimmed by 3 bases and V by 2 bases; bases with no gene match: 1. Germline V gene data show CDR1 as MRHNA and CDR2 as SNTAGT. The CDR3 region has the DNA TGTGCCAGCAGTGACCGGACAGGGGGCTACAATGAGCAGTTCTTC. This translates into CASSDRTGGYNEQFF.

J is TRBJ1-1 and V is TRBV18; tentatively, D is TRBD1 (6 bases). Deletions cut 8 bases from V and 5 bases from J, with 21 bases between. Germline V gene lookup returns CDR1 KGHSH and CDR2 LQKENI. The CDR3 runs to 15 residues. This CDR3 reads CASTGTRGVQTEAFF. CDR3 in DNA: TGTGCCAGCACCGGGACAAGGGGGGTACAAACTGAAGCTTTCTTT.

This chain joins TRBV7-8 and TRBJ2-1; 7 nucleotides align to TRBD2. CDR3 length: 16 residues. The trim removed 1 base at V and 2 bases at J, leaving 5 bases unmatched. CDR1 SGHVS and CDR2 FQNEAQ come from the germline V gene. CDR3 sequence reads: CASSLGGLAAYNEQFF. The CDR3 DNA sequence: TGTGCCAGCAGCTTAGGCGGGCTAGCGGCCTACAATGAGCAGTTCTTC.

A single count supports this clone. The gene calls are TRBV19 and TRBJ1-5; no reliable D call. Germline values: CDR1 LNHDA, CDR2 SQIVND (reference sequence). V was clipped by 3 bases and J by 3 bases, with 12 bases between them. CDR3 length: 15 amino acids. The CDR3 nucleotides read TGTGCCAGTAGTATTGGAGGGAAGGACAATCAGCCCCAGCATTTT. The encoded protein is CASSIGGKDNQPQHF.

This clone was recorded a few times. The chain employs TRBV5-4 and TRBJ2-2; 9 nucleotides match TRBD1. The ends lost 3 bases at V and 7 bases at J; junction bases unmatched: 7. CDR3 size: 15 residues. Germline V gene sequence: CDR1 SGHNT, CDR2 YYREEE (reference sequence). CDR3 bases: TGTGCCAGCAGCTGGGGACAGGGAGGAATCGGGGAGCTGTTTTTT. This codes for CASSWGQGGIGELFF.